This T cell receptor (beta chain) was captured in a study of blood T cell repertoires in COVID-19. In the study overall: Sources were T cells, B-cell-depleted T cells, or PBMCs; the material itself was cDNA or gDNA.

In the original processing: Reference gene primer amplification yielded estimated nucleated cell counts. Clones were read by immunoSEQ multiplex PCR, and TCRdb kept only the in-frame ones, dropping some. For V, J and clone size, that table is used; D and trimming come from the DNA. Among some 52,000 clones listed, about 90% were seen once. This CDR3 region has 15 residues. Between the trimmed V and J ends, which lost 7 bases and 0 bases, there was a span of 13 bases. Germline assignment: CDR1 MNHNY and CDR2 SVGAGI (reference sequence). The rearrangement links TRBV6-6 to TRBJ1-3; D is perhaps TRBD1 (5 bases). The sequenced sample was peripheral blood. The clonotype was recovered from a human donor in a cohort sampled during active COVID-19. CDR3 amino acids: CASTDGHSSGNTIYF. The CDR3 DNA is TGTGCCAGCACCGACGGACACTCCTCTGGAAACACCATATATTTT.